These T cell receptor beta chains were read from a single sample in a study of cytomegalovirus exposure and HLA in healthy donors. Some clones are missing from TCRdb's copy, which holds only in-frame ones; the method was immunoSEQ multiplex PCR. The table has around 150,000 clones, 70% to 85% seen once. What was sequenced was PBMCs. The receptors originated from a man aged 25-45 years in good health and CMV-seropositive. The CDR3 runs from the conserved cysteine through the conserved F or W. Fields, in order: J gene, clone size, V gene, D gene, CDR3 protein, CDR3 DNA. A D gene is named only where the DNA matches it firmly. Clone size is given for some rows only: seen once, a few or many times, or a class if the clone is expanded.

J: TRBJ1-1
size: .
V: TRBV7-8
D: .
CDR3: CASSSHQARNTEAFF
DNA: TGTGCCAGCAGCTCCCACCAGGCGAGGAACACTGAAGCTTTCTTT

J: TRBJ1-2
size: .
V: TRBV2
D: TRBD1
CDR3: CASIYRGGGGYTF
DNA: TGTGCCAGCATCTACAGGGGGGGAGGCGGCTACACCTTC

J: TRBJ2-3
size: .
V: TRBV6-5
D: .
CDR3: CASSYRFITDTQYF
DNA: TGTGCCAGCAGTTACCGGTTTATCACAGATACGCAGTATTTT

J: TRBJ1-5
size: few
V: TRBV9
D: .
CDR3: CASSVGTANQPQHF
DNA: TGTGCCAGCAGCGTAGGCACAGCCAATCAGCCCCAGCATTTT

J: TRBJ2-2
size: .
V: TRBV9
D: TRBD1
CDR3: CASSGDRGSLVAGELFF
DNA: TGTGCCAGCAGCGGGGACAGGGGTAGTTTAGTGGCCGGGGAGCTGTTTTTT

J: TRBJ2-7
size: .
V: TRBV11-2
D: TRBD1
CDR3: CASSLTDRGYEQYF
DNA: TGTGCCAGCAGCTTAACGGACAGGGGGTACGAGCAGTACTTC

J: TRBJ1-4
size: .
V: TRBV18
D: .
CDR3: CASSPLGGLGEKLFF
DNA: TGTGCCAGCTCACCACTTGGGGGCCTGGGGGAAAAACTGTTTTTT

J: TRBJ1-4
size: .
V: TRBV18
D: TRBD1
CDR3: CASSPRQGGDEKLFF
DNA: TGTGCCAGCTCACCGAGACAGGGCGGGGATGAAAAACTGTTTTTT

J: TRBJ1-5
size: .
V: TRBV6-5
D: .
CDR3: CASSYSNEVGQPQHF
DNA: TGTGCCAGCAGTTACTCGAATGAGGTGGGTCAGCCCCAGCATTTT

J: TRBJ2-7
size: .
V: TRBV7-6
D: .
CDR3: CASSPERGGYGYEQYF
DNA: TGTGCCAGCAGCCCCGAGAGGGGAGGATATGGATACGAGCAGTACTTC

J: TRBJ2-7
size: .
V: TRBV19
D: TRBD2
CDR3: CASSIRTSGAKSYEQYF
DNA: TGTGCCAGTAGTATCCGGACTAGCGGGGCGAAATCCTACGAGCAGTACTTC

J: TRBJ1-4
size: once
V: TRBV30
D: .
CDR3: CAWSGTAEKLFF
DNA: TGTGCCTGGAGTGGGACAGCAGAAAAACTGTTTTTT

J: TRBJ2-7
size: .
V: TRBV10-2
D: TRBD2
CDR3: CATAGGRGEQYF
DNA: TGCGCCACCGCGGGAGGGCGGGGAGAGCAGTACTTC

J: TRBJ1-5
size: .
V: TRBV6-6
D: .
CDR3: CASSYSRDQPQHF
DNA: TGTGCCAGCAGTTACTCGCGGGATCAGCCCCAGCATTTT

J: TRBJ1-6
size: .
V: TRBV19
D: .
CDR3: CASRTWDFNSPLHF
DNA: TGTGCCAGTCGTACCTGGGACTTCAATTCACCCCTCCACTTT

J: TRBJ2-1
size: .
V: TRBV7-9
D: .
CDR3: CASSFGGGAGEQFF
DNA: TGTGCCAGCAGCTTTGGTGGGGGGGCCGGTGAGCAGTTCTTC

J: TRBJ2-2
size: .
V: TRBV29-1
D: TRBD1
CDR3: CSAGPVTGGGGGELFF
DNA: TGCAGCGCTGGCCCGGTGACAGGGGGCGGGGGCGGGGAGCTGTTTTTT

J: TRBJ1-2
size: .
V: TRBV7-2
D: TRBD1
CDR3: CASGIDRGRDGYTF
DNA: TGTGCCAGCGGCATCGACAGGGGGCGGGATGGCTACACCTTC

J: TRBJ1-4
size: .
V: TRBV4-3
D: TRBD1
CDR3: CASSPDRGNEKLFF
DNA: TGCGCCAGCAGCCCGGACAGGGGTAATGAAAAACTGTTTTTT

J: TRBJ1-2
size: .
V: TRBV30
D: .
CDR3: CAWSSQANGYTF
DNA: TGTGCCTGGAGTAGTCAGGCGAATGGCTACACCTTC

J: TRBJ1-1
size: .
V: TRBV2
D: .
CDR3: CASRYMNTEAFF
DNA: TGTGCCAGCAGGTACATGAACACTGAAGCTTTCTTT

J: TRBJ2-7
size: once
V: TRBV6-1
D: TRBD1
CDR3: CASRRTGGNYEQYF
DNA: TGTGCCAGCAGGAGGACAGGGGGGAACTACGAGCAGTACTTC

J: TRBJ1-1
size: .
V: TRBV10-1
D: .
CDR3: CASSESRRSEAFF
DNA: TGCGCCAGCAGTGAGTCCCGGCGGAGCGAAGCTTTCTTT

J: TRBJ2-5
size: .
V: TRBV5-1
D: .
CDR3: CASSLGSLRGRGETQYF
DNA: TGCGCCAGCAGCTTGGGGTCCCTCAGGGGCCGCGGAGAGACCCAGTACTTC

J: TRBJ1-1
size: .
V: TRBV11-2
D: .
CDR3: CASSLGSLGDLYEAFF
DNA: TGTGCCAGCAGCTTAGGTTCCCTGGGGGACTTGTATGAAGCTTTCTTT

J: TRBJ2-2
size: once
V: TRBV6-4
D: .
CDR3: CASSDSGLAGTGELFF
DNA: TGTGCCAGCAGTGACTCAGGTCTAGCAGGCACCGGGGAGCTGTTTTTT

J: TRBJ2-1
size: .
V: TRBV2
D: .
CDR3: CASLRQESNEQFF
DNA: TGTGCCAGCTTGAGACAGGAGTCGAATGAGCAGTTCTTC

J: TRBJ2-2
size: .
V: TRBV29-1
D: TRBD2
CDR3: CSVMTSANTGELFF
DNA: TGCAGCGTGATGACTAGCGCGAACACCGGGGAGCTGTTTTTT

J: TRBJ2-7
size: few
V: TRBV27
D: TRBD2
CDR3: CASSGLGTSGREQYF
DNA: TGTGCCAGCAGCGGCCTCGGGACTAGCGGGAGGGAGCAGTACTTC